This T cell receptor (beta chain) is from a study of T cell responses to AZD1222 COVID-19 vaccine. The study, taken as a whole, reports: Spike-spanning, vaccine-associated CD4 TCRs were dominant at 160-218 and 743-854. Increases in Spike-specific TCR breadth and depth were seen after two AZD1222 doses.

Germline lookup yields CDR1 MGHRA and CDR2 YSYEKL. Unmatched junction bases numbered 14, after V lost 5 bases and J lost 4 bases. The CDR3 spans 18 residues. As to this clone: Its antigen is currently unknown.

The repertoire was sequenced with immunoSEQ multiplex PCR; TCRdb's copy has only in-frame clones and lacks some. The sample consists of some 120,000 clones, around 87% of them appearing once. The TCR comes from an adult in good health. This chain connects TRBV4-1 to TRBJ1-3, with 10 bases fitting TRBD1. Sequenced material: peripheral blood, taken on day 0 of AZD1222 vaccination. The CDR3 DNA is TGCGCCAGCAGCACCTTCGCCCGGGGGGGACAGGGGGGAAACACCATATATTTT. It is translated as CASSTFARGGQGGNTIYF.